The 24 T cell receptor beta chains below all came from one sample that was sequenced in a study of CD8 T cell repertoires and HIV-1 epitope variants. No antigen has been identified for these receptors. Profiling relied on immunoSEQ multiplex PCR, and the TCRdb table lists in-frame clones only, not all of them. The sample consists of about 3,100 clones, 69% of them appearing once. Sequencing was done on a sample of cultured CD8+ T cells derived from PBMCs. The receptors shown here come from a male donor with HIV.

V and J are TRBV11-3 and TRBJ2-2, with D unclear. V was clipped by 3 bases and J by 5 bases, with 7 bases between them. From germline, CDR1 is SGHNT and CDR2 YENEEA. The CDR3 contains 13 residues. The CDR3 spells CASSFRRTGELFF. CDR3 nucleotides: TGTGCCAGCAGCTTTAGAAGGACCGGGGAGCTGTTTTTT.

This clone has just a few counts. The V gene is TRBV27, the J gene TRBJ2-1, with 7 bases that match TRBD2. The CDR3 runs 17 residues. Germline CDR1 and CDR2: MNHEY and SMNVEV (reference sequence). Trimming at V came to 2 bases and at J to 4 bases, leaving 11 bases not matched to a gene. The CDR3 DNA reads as TGTGCCAGCAGTTTAAGAGGGGAGGGAACTTTATACAATGAGCAGTTCTTC. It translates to CASSLRGEGTLYNEQFF.

For the CDR3, the DNA is TGCGCCAGCAGTGAGTCGATTGGGGGGAGACAAGAGACCCAGTACTTC. This translates into CASSESIGGRQETQYF. The chain joins TRBV10-1 to TRBJ2-5, with a tentative D call TRBD2 (6 bases). Germline CDR1 and CDR2: WNHNN and SYGVQD (reference sequence). The CDR3 runs 16 residues. The germline V and J ends were trimmed by 0 bases and 2 bases, with 13 bases remaining between them.

The CDR3 is CASSYGGGEQYF. DNA of the CDR3: TGTGCCAGCAGTTACGGGGGGGGCGAGCAGTACTTC. The V gene is TRBV6-5, the J gene TRBJ2-7, with TRBD2 matching 7 bases. Germline CDR1 and CDR2: MNHEY and SVGAGI. Germline trimming cut 2 bases from V and 6 bases from J; bases unmatched to any gene: 1. This CDR3 spans 12 amino acids.

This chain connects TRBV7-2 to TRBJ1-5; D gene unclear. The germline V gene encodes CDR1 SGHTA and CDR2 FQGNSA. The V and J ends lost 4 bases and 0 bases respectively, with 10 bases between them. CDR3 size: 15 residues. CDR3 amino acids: CASSSEGYSNQPQHF. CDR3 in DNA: TGTGCCAGCAGCTCGGAGGGCTATAGCAATCAGCCCCAGCATTTT.

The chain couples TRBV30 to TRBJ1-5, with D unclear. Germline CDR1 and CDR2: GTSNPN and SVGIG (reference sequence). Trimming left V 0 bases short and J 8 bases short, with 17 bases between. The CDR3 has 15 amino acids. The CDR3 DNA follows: TGTGCCTGGAGTGTAGGACCTTCTTCGTGGGAGCCCCAGCATTTT. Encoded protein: CAWSVGPSSWEPQHF.

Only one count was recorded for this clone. The CDR3 DNA follows: TGTGCCAGCCGAATGGGAGGGGGTTGGACAGATACGCAGTATTTT. The encoded protein is CASRMGGGWTDTQYF. The chain recombines TRBV2 with TRBJ2-3; TRBD2 might be the D (7 bases). V was trimmed by 8 bases and J by 3 bases, leaving 18 bases between them. Germline CDR1 SNHLY, CDR2 FYNNEI. The CDR3 is 15 amino acids.

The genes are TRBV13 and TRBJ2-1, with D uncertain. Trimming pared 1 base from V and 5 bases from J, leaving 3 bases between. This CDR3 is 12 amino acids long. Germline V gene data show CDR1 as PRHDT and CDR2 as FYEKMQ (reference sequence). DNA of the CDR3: TGTGCCAGCAGCTTAGACGACAATGAGCAGTTCTTC. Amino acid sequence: CASSLDDNEQFF.

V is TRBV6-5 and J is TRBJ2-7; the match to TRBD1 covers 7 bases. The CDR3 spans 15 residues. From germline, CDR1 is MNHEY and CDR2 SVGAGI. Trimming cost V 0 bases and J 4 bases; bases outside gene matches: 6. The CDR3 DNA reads TGTGCCAGCAGTTACTCGAGGACAGGTGGTTACGAGCAGTACTTC. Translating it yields CASSYSRTGGYEQYF.

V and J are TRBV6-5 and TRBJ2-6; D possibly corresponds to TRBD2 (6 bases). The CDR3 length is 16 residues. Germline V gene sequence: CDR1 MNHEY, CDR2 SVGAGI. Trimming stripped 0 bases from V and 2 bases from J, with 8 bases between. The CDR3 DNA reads TGTGCCAGCAGTTACTCGACGGGGGCTGGGGCCAACGTCCTGACTTTC. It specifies CASSYSTGAGANVLTF.

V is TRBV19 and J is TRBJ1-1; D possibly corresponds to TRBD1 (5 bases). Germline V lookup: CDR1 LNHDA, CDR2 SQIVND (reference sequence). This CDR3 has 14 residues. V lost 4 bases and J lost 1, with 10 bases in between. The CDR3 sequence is CASSTGIRNTEAFF. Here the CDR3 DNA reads TGTGCCAGTAGTACAGGGATACGGAACACTGAAGCTTTCTTT.

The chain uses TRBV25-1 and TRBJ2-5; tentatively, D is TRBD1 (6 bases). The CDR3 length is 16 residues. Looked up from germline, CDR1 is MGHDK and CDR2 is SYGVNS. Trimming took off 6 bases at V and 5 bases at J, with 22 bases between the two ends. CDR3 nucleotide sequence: TGTGCCAGCAGCTCACATATGACAGGTGGATGGGAGACCCAGTACTTC. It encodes CASSSHMTGGWETQYF.

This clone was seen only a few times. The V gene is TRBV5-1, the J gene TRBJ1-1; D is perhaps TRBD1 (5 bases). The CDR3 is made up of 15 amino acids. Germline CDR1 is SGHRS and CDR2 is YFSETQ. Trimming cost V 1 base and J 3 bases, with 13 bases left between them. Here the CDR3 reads CASSLLPGMDTEAFF. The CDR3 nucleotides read TGCGCCAGCAGCTTGCTACCAGGGATGGACACTGAAGCTTTCTTT. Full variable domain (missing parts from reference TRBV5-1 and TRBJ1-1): KAGVTQTPRYLIKTRGQQVTLSCSPISGHRSVSWYQQTPGQGLQFLFEYFSETQRNKGNFPGRFSGRQFSNSRSEMNVSTLELGDSALYLCASSLLPGMDTEAFFGQGTRLTVV.

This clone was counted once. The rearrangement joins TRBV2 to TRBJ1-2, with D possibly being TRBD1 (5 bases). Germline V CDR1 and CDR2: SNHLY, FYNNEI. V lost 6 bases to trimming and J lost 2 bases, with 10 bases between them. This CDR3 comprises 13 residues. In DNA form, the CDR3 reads TGTGCCAGCAGCGGGACGTTCAACTATGGCTACACCTTC. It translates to CASSGTFNYGYTF.

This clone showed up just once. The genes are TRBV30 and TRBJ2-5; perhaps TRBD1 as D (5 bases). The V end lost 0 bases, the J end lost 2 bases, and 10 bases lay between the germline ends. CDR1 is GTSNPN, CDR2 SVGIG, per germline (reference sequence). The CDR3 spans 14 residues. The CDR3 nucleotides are TGTGCCTGGAGTGTAGTAGGGGCGCAAGAGACCCAGTACTTC. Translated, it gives CAWSVVGAQETQYF.

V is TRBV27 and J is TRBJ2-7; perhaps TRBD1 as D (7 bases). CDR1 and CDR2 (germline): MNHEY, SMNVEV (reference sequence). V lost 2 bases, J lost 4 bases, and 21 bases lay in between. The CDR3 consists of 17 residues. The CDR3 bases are TGTGCCAGCAGTTTAAGAACTTCAGAGACAGGGAGGTACGAGCAGTACTTC. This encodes CASSLRTSETGRYEQYF.

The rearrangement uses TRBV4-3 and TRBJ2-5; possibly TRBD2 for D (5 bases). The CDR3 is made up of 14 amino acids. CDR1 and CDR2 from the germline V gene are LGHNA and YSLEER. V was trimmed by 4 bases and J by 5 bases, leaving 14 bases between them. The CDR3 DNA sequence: TGCGCCAGCAGCCTGGATCCGAGGGCGGAGACCCAGTACTTC. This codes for CASSLDPRAETQYF.

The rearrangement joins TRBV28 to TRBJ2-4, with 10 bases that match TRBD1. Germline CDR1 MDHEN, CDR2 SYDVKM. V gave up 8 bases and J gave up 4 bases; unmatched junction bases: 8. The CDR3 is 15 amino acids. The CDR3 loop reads CASASGTGDKNIQYF. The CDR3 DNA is TGTGCCAGCGCGTCCGGGACAGGGGATAAAAACATTCAGTACTTC.

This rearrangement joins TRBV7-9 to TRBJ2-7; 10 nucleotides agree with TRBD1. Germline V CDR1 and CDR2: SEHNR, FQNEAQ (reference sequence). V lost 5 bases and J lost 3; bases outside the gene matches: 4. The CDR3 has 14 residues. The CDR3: CASSETGGVYEQYF. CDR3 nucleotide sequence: TGTGCCAGCAGCGAGACAGGGGGCGTCTACGAGCAGTACTTC.

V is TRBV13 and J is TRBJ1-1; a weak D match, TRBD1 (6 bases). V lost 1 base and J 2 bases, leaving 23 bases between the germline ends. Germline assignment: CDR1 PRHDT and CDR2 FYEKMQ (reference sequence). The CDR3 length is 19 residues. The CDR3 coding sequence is TGTGCCAGCAGCTTAGATCGGTTGGAGGGGGAAGGACGTAACACTGAAGCTTTCTTT. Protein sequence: CASSLDRLEGEGRNTEAFF.

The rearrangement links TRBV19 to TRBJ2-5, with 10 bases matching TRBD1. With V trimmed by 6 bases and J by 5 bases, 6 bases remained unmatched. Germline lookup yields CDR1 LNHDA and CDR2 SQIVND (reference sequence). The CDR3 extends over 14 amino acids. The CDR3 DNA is TGTGCCAGTAGCGGGACAGGGGCGACGGAGACCCAGTACTTC. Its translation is CASSGTGATETQYF.

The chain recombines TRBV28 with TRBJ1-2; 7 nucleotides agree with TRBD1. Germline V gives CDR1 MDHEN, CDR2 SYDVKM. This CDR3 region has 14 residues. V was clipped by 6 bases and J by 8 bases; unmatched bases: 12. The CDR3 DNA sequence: TGTGCCAGCAGCCCCTCTCCCCGGGACAGAGGCTACACCTTC. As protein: CASSPSPRDRGYTF.

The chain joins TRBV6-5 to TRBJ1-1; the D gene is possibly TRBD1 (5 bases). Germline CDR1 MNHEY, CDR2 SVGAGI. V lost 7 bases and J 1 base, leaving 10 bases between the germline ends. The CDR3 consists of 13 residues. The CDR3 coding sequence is TGTGCCAGCACCGCGGGGGGGAACACTGAAGCTTTCTTT. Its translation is CASTAGGNTEAFF.

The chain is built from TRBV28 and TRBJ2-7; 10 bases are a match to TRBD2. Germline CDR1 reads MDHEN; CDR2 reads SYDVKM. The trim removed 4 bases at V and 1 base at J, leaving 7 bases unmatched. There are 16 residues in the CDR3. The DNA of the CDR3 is TGTGCCAGCAGTTCTTTAGCGGGAGGACGTTCCTACGAGCAGTACTTC. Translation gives CASSSLAGGRSYEQYF.